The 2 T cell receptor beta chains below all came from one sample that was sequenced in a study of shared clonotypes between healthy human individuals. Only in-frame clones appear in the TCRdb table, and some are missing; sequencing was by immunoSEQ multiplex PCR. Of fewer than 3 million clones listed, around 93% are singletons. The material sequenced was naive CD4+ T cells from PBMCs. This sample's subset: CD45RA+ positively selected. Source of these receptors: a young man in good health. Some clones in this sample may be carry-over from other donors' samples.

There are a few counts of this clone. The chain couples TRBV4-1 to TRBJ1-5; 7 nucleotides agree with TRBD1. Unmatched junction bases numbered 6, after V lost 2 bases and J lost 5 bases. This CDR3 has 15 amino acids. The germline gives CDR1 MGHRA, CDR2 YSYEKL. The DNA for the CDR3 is TGCGCCAGCAGCCAAATGGCAGGGGGAGATCAGCCCCAGCATTTT. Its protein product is CASSQMAGGDQPQHF.

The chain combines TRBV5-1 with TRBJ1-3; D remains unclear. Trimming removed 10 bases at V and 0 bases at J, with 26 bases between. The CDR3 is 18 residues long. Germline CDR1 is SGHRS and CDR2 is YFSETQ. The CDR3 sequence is CARTSTNKKGGSGNTIYF. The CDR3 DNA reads TGCGCCCGCACATCGACCAACAAAAAGGGTGGCTCTGGAAACACCATATATTTT.